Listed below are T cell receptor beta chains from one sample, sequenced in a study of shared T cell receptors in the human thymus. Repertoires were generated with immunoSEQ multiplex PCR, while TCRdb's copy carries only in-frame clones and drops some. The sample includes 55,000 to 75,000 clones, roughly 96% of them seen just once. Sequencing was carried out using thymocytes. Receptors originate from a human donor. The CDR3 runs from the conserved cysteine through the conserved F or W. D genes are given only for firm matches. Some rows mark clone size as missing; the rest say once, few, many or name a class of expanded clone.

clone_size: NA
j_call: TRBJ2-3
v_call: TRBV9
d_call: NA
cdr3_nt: TGTGCCAGCAGGAGACTAAATCCGGGGGAAACCAACACAGATACGCAGTATTTT
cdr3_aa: CASRRLNPGETNTDTQYF

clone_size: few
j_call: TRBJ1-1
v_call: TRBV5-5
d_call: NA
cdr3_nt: TGTGCCAGCAGCTTTGGTGAGGCAGGGTTGAACACTGAAGCTTTCTTT
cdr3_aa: CASSFGEAGLNTEAFF

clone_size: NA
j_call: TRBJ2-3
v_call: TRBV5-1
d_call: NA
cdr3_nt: TGCGCCAGCAGCTTCGGCGAAATAACCTTAAGGGCCAGCCCAAGCACAGATACGCAGTATTTT
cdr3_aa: CASSFGEITLRASPSTDTQYF

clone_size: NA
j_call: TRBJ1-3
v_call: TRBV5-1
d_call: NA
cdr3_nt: TGCGCCAGCAGCTGGCAGACCCCGGGACACGGGTACTCTGGAAACACCATATATTTT
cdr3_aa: CASSWQTPGHGYSGNTIYF

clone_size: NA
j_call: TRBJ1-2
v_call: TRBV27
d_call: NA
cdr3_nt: TGTGCCAGCAGCCCCAGGGCGCTGGACTATGGCTACACCTTC
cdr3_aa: CASSPRALDYGYTF

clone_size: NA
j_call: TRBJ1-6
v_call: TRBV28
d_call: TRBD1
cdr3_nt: TGTGCCAGCACCTCCGACAGGGGGCGAGGTAATTCACCCCTCCACTTT
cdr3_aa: CASTSDRGRGNSPLHF

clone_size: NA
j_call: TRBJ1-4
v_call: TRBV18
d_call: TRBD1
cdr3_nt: TGTGCCAGCTCCTCGAAGGGGACAGGGGTTGCAACTAATGAAAAACTGTTTTTT
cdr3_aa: CASSSKGTGVATNEKLFF

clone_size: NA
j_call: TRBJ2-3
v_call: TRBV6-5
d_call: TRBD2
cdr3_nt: TGTGCCAGCAGTTACGGAGCGGGGACAGATACGCAGTATTTT
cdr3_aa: CASSYGAGTDTQYF

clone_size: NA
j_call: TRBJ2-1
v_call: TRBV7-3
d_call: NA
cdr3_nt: TGTGCCAGCAGCTTGAGGGGGGGAAATTTTAATGAGCAGTTCTTC
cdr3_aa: CASSLRGGNFNEQFF

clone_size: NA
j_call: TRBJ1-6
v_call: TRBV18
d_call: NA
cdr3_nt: TGTGCCAGCTCCAAGGGGAGCTCCTATAATTCACCCCTCCACTTT
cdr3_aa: CASSKGSSYNSPLHF

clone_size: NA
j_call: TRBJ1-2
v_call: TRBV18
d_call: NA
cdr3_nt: TGTGCCAGCTCACCGAACTATGGCTACACCTTC
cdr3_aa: CASSPNYGYTF

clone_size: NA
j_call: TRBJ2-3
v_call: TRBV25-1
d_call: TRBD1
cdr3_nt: TGTGCCAGCAGTACGGCTGACAGGGTTTTTAGGGGGGATACGCAGTATTTT
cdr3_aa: CASSTADRVFRGDTQYF

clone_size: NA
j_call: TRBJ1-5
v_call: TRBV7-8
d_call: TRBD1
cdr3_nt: TGTGCCAGCAGCTTAGGCACCCGGGACAGTGACCATCAGCCCCAGCATTTT
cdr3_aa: CASSLGTRDSDHQPQHF

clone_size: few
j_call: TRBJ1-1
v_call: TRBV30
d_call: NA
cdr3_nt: TGTGCCTGGAGTGTACAGGCCAGGGACACTGAAGCTTTCTTT
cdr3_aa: CAWSVQARDTEAFF

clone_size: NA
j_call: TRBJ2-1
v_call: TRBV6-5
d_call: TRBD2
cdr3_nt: TGTGCCAGCAGTTATGTAGCGGGGGCTCGGAATGAGCAGTTCTTC
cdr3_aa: CASSYVAGARNEQFF

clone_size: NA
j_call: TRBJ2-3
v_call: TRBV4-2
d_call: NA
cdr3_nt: TGTGCCAGCAGCCAAGACTGGGGGACTGTTGGGAATACGCAGTATTTT
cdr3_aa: CASSQDWGTVGNTQYF

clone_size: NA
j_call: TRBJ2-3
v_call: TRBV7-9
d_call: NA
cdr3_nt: TGTGCCAGCAGCCTAGTGGGGACGTACCTCCCGGATACGCAGTATTTT
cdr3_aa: CASSLVGTYLPDTQYF

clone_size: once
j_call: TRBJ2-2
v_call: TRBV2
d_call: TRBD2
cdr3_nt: TGTGCCAGCAGTGAGGGAATTCCGGGAGGGACCGGGGAGCTGTTTTTT
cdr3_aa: CASSEGIPGGTGELFF

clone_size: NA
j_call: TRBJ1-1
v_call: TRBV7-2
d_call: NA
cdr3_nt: TGTGCCAGCACCACTACGGGGAGACAAGGCTTTATTGAAGCTTTCTTT
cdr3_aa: CASTTTGRQGFIEAFF

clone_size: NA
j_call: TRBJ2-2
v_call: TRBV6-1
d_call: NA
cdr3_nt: TGTGCCAGCAGTGATCCCTACAACACCGGGGAGCTGTTTTTT
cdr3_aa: CASSDPYNTGELFF

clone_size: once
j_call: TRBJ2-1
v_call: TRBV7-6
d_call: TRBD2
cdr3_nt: TGTGCCAGCAGCCCAAAAGGGACTAGCGAACCCGTCCTTCGCGATGAGCAGTTCTTC
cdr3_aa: CASSPKGTSEPVLRDEQFF

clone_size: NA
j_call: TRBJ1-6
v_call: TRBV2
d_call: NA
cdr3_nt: TGTGCCAGCAGTGAGGCCCCGAGCTCCTATAATTCACCCCTCCACTTT
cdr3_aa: CASSEAPSSYNSPLHF

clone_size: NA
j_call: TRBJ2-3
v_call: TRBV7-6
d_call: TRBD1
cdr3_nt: TGTGCCAGCAGCTCCAGGGACAGGTTTGAGGATACGCAGTATTTT
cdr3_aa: CASSSRDRFEDTQYF

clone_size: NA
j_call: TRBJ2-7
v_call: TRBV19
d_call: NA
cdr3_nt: TGTGCCAGTAGTGTCGACAGGATCGACTACGAGCAGTACTTC
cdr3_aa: CASSVDRIDYEQYF

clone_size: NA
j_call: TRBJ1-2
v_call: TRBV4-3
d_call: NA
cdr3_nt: TGCGCCAGCAGCCAAGATCGGAGGCGCGATGGCTACACCTTC
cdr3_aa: CASSQDRRRDGYTF

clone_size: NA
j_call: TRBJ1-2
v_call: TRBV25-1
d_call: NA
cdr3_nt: TGTGCCAGCAGTGAATATCACAGGGAAATCGAAAACTATGGCTACACCTTC
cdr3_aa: CASSEYHREIENYGYTF

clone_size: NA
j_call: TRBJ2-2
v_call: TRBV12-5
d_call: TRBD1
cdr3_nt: TGTGCTAGTGGTTTCCCCACCTACTCCGGGACAGGGGGCTCCGGGGAGCTGTTTTTT
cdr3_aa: CASGFPTYSGTGGSGELFF

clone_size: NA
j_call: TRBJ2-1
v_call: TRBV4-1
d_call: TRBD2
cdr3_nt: TGCGCCAGCAGCCAAGATTGGGCTAGCGGTTACAATGAGCAGTTCTTC
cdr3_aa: CASSQDWASGYNEQFF

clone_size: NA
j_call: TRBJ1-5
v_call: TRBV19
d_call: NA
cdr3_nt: TGTGCCAGTAGTCTACCGGACGGCGAAAAAAATCAGCCCCAGCATTTT
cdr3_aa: CASSLPDGEKNQPQHF

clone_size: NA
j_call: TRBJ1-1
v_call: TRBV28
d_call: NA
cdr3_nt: TGTGCCAGCAGTTTACGTGGCGGTGAGAACACTGAAGCTTTCTTT
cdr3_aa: CASSLRGGENTEAFF

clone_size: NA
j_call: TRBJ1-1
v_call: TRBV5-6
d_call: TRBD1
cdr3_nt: TGTGCCAGCAGCTTGGGGACAGGGGGCTGGAGCACTGAAGCTTTCTTT
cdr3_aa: CASSLGTGGWSTEAFF

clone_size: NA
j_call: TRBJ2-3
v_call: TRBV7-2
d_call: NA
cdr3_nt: TGTGCCAGCATCCCTCCTGACGGCGGGGTACGCACAGATACGCAGTATTTT
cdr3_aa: CASIPPDGGVRTDTQYF

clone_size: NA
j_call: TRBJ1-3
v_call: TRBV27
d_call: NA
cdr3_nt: TGTGCCAGCGGAAAGAGTGAGTTTAGTCCTGGAAACACCATATATTTT
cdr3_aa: CASGKSEFSPGNTIYF

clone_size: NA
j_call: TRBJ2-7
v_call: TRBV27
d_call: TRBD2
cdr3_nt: TGTGCCAGCACGGTGACTAGCGGCTCCTACGAGCAGTACTTC
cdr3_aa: CASTVTSGSYEQYF

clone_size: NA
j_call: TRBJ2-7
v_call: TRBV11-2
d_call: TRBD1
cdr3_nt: TGTGCCAGCAGCTCGGACAGGTCCCACGAGCAGTACTTC
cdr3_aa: CASSSDRSHEQYF

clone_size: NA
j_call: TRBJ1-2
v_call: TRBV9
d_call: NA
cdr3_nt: TGTGCCAGCAGCGTAGGGGACACGGCGAATGTCTATGGCTACACCTTC
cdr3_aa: CASSVGDTANVYGYTF

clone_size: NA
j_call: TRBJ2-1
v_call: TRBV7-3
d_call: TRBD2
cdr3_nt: TGTGCCAGCAGCTTGGGACTAGCCGGGGAGCAGTTCTTC
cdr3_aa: CASSLGLAGEQFF

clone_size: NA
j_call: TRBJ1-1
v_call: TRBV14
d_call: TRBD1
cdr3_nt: TGTGCCAGCAGCCAAGATTGGAGACAGGGTTACACTGAAGCTTTCTTT
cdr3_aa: CASSQDWRQGYTEAFF

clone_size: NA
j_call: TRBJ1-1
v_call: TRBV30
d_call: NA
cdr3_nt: TGTGCCTGGAGGAATATACTCAGGGAAGTGAACACTGAAGCTTTCTTT
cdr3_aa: CAWRNILREVNTEAFF

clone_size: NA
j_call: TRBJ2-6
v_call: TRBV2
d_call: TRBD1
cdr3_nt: TGTGCCAGCAGGGCCTCCCTAGGGACAGGCGACTCTGGGGCCAACGTCCTGACTTTC
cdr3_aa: CASRASLGTGDSGANVLTF

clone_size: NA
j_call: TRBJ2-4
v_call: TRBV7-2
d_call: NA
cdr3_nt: TGTGCCAGCAGCTCCACAGTACAGCTAGCCAAAAACATTCAGTACTTC
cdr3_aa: CASSSTVQLAKNIQYF

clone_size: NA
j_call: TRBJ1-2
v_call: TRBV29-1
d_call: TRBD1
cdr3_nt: TGCAGCGTCGATACCTCGGGACAGGGTAATGGCTACACCTTC
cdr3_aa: CSVDTSGQGNGYTF